A single sample gave rise to the 21 T cell receptor beta chains below, sequenced in a study of PD-1 blockade in classical Hodgkin lymphoma (dated by TCRdb to 2020 to 2021). In light of the paper, this sample's time point label describes: cycle 1 day 1 (C1D1), immediately before nivolumab initiation. All trial patients had relapsed after autologous stem cell transplantation, with cohorts A, B and C differing in prior brentuximab vedotin exposure. Library creation used the immunoSEQ multiplex PCR assay. TCRdb limited this immuneACCESS table to in-frame rearrangements with V and J called. A share of clones is missing; checked studies link under half to unresolved V genes, and the rest is unexplained. The sample table records some 45,000 clones; around nine tenths of these occur just once. The top ten clones comprise roughly 9.1% of the sample. The material was peripheral blood mononuclear cells (PBMCs), obtained at baseline. The origin of the receptors is a human donor with classical Hodgkin lymphoma.

This clone showed up just once. This sequence joins TRBV7-2 and TRBJ2-1; the match to TRBD2 covers 11 bases. The trim removed 3 bases at V and 9 bases at J, leaving 7 bases unmatched. The CDR3 runs 15 residues. CDR1 and CDR2 from the germline V gene are SGHTA and FQGNSA. CDR3: CASSFKGSGGVEQFF. The CDR3 DNA is TGTGCCAGCAGCTTCAAGGGTAGCGGGGGGGTTGAGCAGTTCTTC.

The chain joins TRBV1 to TRBJ2-3; the table names TRBD1, a call not compared with the DNA. TRBV1 is deemed a pseudogene. The CDR3 has 16 residues. CDR3 nucleotides: TGCACCAGCAGCCCCCCGGACAGGCAAAGCACAGATACGCAGTATTTT. Its translation is CTSSPPDRQSTDTQYF.

The chain recombines TRBV20-1 with TRBJ2-3, with no clear D. The CDR3 sequence is 11 residues long. Germline V gives CDR1 DFQATT, CDR2 SNEGSKA (reference sequence). V lost 4 bases, J lost 8 bases, and 10 bases lay in between. CDR3 sequence reads: CSATYQATQYF. CDR3 sequence (DNA): TGCAGTGCTACATACCAAGCTACGCAGTATTTT.

This clone was seen only once. V usage is TRBV28 and J usage is TRBJ2-1; TRBD2 is a possible D gene (6 bases). Trimming pared 7 bases from V and 8 bases from J, leaving 12 bases between. The length of the CDR3 is 12 residues. CDR1 is MDHEN and CDR2 is SYDVKM in the germline V gene. The DNA of the CDR3 is TGTGCCAGCACCCCAGGGAGGCATGAGCAGTTCTTC. It is translated as CASTPGRHEQFF.

This clone showed up just once. The chain joins TRBV27 to TRBJ2-7, with D perhaps matching TRBD1 or TRBD2 (6 bases each). Trimming took off 3 bases at V and 1 base at J, with 10 bases between the two ends. Germline loops: CDR1 MNHEY, CDR2 SMNVEV (reference sequence). The CDR3 is 14 amino acids. In nucleotides, the CDR3 is TGTGCCAGCAGTTTTGGGGGGCGATCCTACGAGCAGTACTTC. Translation: CASSFGGRSYEQYF.

The chain couples TRBV7-6 to TRBJ2-1; 11 bases agree with TRBD2. V lost 3 bases, J lost 4 bases, and 5 bases stayed unmatched. Germline assignment: CDR1 SGHVS and CDR2 FNYEAQ. This CDR3 has 16 residues. CDR3 bases: TGTGCCAGCAGCTTTCAGTCTAGCGGGAGGTACAATGAGCAGTTCTTC. Its protein product is CASSFQSSGRYNEQFF.

CDR3: CASSIKGSNSGANVLTF. CDR3 nucleotides: TGTGCCAGTAGTATAAAGGGATCCAATTCTGGGGCCAACGTCCTGACTTTC. The chain uses TRBV19 and TRBJ2-6; D is ambiguous. The CDR3 extends over 17 amino acids. V was pared by 2 bases and J by 1 base, with 12 bases between. CDR1 LNHDA and CDR2 SQIVND come from the germline V gene (reference sequence).

This clone was detected once. CDR3 protein: CASSFLSGGANTDTQYF. The CDR3 DNA follows: TGTGCCAGCAGCTTTTTGAGCGGGGGGGCGAACACAGATACGCAGTATTTT. The rearrangement links TRBV11-2 to TRBJ2-3; 10 bases map to TRBD2. Germline V gives CDR1 SGHAT, CDR2 FQNNGV. The CDR3 contains 17 residues. The ends lost 3 bases at V and 2 bases at J; junction bases unmatched: 8.

The V and J genes are TRBV6-4 and TRBJ2-6; weak D call: TRBD2 (5 bases). Germline V CDR1 and CDR2: MRHNA, SNTAGT. Trimming pared 2 bases from V and 4 bases from J, leaving 6 bases between. The CDR3 has 14 residues. CDR3 sequence (DNA): TGTGCCAGCAGTGACGGCGGGGGGGCCAACGTCCTGACTTTC. It encodes CASSDGGGANVLTF.

V is TRBV7-3 and J is TRBJ2-1; 9 bases fit TRBD2. The trim removed 6 bases at V and 7 bases at J, leaving 7 bases unmatched. The CDR3 runs to 14 residues. CDR1 is SGHTA, CDR2 FQGTGA, per germline. The CDR3 region is CASRAGGPGNEQFF. The CDR3 nucleotides read TGTGCCAGCAGGGCGGGAGGGCCGGGGAATGAGCAGTTCTTC.

Here the CDR3 DNA reads TGTGCCAGTAGTATAGTAGGCGGGAGTGAGTACGAGCAGTACTTC. This gives the protein CASSIVGGSEYEQYF. This chain joins TRBV19 and TRBJ2-7; 7 nucleotides match TRBD2. The J segment lost 4 bases and the V segment lost 1 base, leaving 7 bases of the junction unmatched. This CDR3 spans 15 amino acids. CDR1 is LNHDA and CDR2 is SQIVND in the germline V gene (reference sequence).

This chain links TRBV6-1 with TRBJ2-7; 7 positions match TRBD1. The CDR3 loop spans 15 amino acids. Germline V gives CDR1 MNHNS, CDR2 SASEGT. J gave up 1 base and V 5 bases, and 8 bases lay outside the gene matches. The CDR3 is CASSFTGTASYEQYF. The CDR3 DNA reads TGTGCCAGCAGTTTCACCGGGACAGCGTCCTACGAGCAGTACTTC.

The chain recombines TRBV7-2 with TRBJ1-4; 7 positions match TRBD1. This CDR3 contains 14 residues. The J segment lost 4 bases and the V segment lost 5 bases, leaving 4 bases of the junction unmatched. Germline V gene sequence: CDR1 SGHTA, CDR2 FQGNSA. The CDR3 DNA reads TGTGCCAGCAGCCCCCAGGGGGATAATGAAAAACTGTTTTTT. This gives the protein CASSPQGDNEKLFF.

The rearrangement uses TRBV7-2 and TRBJ1-3; D is unresolved. The CDR3 length is 14 residues. Germline CDR1 and CDR2: SGHTA and FQGNSA. Trimming cost V 3 bases and J 0 bases, with 6 bases left between them. CDR3 loop: CASSFDVSGNTIYF. The CDR3 bases are TGTGCCAGCAGCTTCGACGTCTCTGGAAACACCATATATTTT. Full variable domain (remainder filled in from reference TRBV7-2 and TRBJ1-3): GAGVSQSPSNKVTEKGKDVELRCDPISGHTALYWYRQSLGQGLEFLIYFQGNSAPDKSGLPSDRFSAERTGGSVSTLTIQRTQQEDSAVYLCASSFDVSGNTIYFGEGSWLTVV.

This chain uses TRBV15 with TRBJ2-3, with a possible D match to TRBD1 (5 bases). The germline gives CDR1 LNHNV, CDR2 YYDKDF (reference sequence). This CDR3 has 16 amino acids. V was clipped by 0 bases and J by 0 bases, with 10 bases between them. The CDR3 is CATSRDRRQSTDTQYF. CDR3 coding DNA: TGTGCCACCAGCAGAGATCGACGACAGAGCACAGATACGCAGTATTTT.

The rearrangement uses TRBV18 and TRBJ2-5; no definite D call. Trimming left V 3 bases short and J 3 bases short, with 14 bases between. This CDR3 region has 15 residues. Germline V gene lookup returns CDR1 KGHSH and CDR2 LQKENI. The CDR3, as DNA: TGTGCCAGCTCACCGGGCTTAGGCTACAAAGAGACCCAGTACTTC. Protein sequence: CASSPGLGYKETQYF. The full variable domain, in which reference TRBV18 and TRBJ2-5 provide the parts outside the CDR3, is NAGVMQNPRHLVRRRGQEARLRCSPMKGHSHVYWYRQLPEEGLKFMVYLQKENIIDESGMPKERFSAEFPKEGPSILRIQQVVRGDSAAYFCASSPGLGYKETQYFGPGTRLLVL.

The rearrangement links TRBV27 to TRBJ1-5; TRBD1 is a possible D gene (6 bases). Trimming pared 5 bases from V and 7 bases from J, leaving 21 bases between. The CDR3 covers 16 residues. CDR1 and CDR2 (germline): MNHEY, SMNVEV (reference sequence). CDR3 sequence: CASSPLGTMRGQPQHF. The CDR3 DNA reads as TGTGCCAGCAGTCCCCTCGGGACAATGAGGGGCCAGCCCCAGCATTTT.

DNA of the CDR3: TGTGCCAGCAGGGCGGGTAGCGGGGGGGCTTTCGGACAGTTCTTC. It is translated as CASRAGSGGAFGQFF. V gene TRBV2 combines with J gene TRBJ2-1; 11 positions agree with TRBD2. From germline, CDR1 is SNHLY and CDR2 FYNNEI. After removal of 6 bases from V and 13 bases from J, the junction contained 14 bases not matched to a gene. The CDR3 loop spans 15 amino acids.

The J gene is TRBJ2-5, the V gene TRBV27, with TRBD2 identical over 14 bases. Per the germline V gene, CDR1 is MNHEY and CDR2 is SMNVEV (reference sequence). After removal of 5 bases from V and 0 bases from J, the junction contained 5 bases not matched to a gene. The CDR3 is 17 residues long. CDR3 DNA sequence: TGTGCCAGCAGTCAGGGACTAGCGGGGGCTTACCAAGAGACCCAGTACTTC. Its translation: CASSQGLAGAYQETQYF.

V is TRBV13 and J is TRBJ1-1; the D gene is possibly TRBD1 (6 bases). From germline, CDR1 is PRHDT and CDR2 FYEKMQ (reference sequence). The CDR3 loop spans 15 amino acids. V was trimmed by 2 bases and J by 1 base, leaving 11 bases between them. CDR3 amino acids: CASSLRGAKNTEAFF. For the CDR3, the DNA is TGTGCCAGCAGCTTAAGGGGGGCAAAGAACACTGAAGCTTTCTTT.

The chain has TRBV7-2 and TRBJ2-2; D possibly matches TRBD1 or TRBD2 (5 bases each). CDR1 and CDR2 from the germline V gene are SGHTA and FQGNSA. V was pared by 5 bases and J by 4 bases, with 17 bases between. The CDR3 runs 16 residues. The CDR3 DNA reads as TGTGCCAGCAGCCCACACCCGGGACGGAGCACCGGGGAGCTGTTTTTT. Translation gives CASSPHPGRSTGELFF.